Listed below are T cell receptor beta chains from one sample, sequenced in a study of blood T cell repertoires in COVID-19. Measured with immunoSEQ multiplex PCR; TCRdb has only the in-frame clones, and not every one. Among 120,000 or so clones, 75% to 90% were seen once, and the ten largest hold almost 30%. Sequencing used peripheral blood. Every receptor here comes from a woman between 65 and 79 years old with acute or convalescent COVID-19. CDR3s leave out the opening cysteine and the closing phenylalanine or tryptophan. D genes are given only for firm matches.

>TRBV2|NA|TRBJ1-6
ASSEVAGKSSYNSPLH
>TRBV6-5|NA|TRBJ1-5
ASSIGGNQPQH
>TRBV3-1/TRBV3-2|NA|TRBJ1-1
ASSQAAGGGRTEAF
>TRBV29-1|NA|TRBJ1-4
SVVQGSYEKLF
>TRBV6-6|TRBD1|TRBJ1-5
ASSSGQGPPHQPQH
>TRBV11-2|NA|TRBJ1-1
ASSLLSYRATEAF
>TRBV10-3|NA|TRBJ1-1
AISEATDNTEAF
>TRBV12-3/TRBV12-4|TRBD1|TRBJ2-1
ASGRTGVNEQF
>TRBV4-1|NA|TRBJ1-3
ASSPDGRGTRVNGSGNTIY
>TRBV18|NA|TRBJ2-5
ASSPPWTGETQY
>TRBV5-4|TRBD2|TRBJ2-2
ASSLRQRGGTGELF
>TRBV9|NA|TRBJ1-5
ASSVGLNQPQH
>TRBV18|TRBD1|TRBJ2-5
ASSPLGTGDPETQY
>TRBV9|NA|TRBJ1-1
ASSVKLAAIYSMNTEAF
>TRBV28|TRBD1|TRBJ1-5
ASSFRDRISAQH
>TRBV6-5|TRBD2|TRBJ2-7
ASRVSGGGEQY
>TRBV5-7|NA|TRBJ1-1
ASSCPGARTEAF
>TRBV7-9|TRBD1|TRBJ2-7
ASSDRGGQGAREQY
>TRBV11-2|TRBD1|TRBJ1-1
ASSSGGLNTEAF
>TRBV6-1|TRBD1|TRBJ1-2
ASSEGGQGRGYT
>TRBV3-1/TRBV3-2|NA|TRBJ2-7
ASSPRGSPQY
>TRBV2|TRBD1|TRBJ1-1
ASSDRTGVFGTEAF
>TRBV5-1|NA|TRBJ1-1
ASSQQGHNTEAF
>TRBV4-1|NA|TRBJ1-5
ASSSGVYQPQH
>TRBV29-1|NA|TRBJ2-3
SVEGRATDTQY
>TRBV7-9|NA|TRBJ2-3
ASSHPAGNLADTQY
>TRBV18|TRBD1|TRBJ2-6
ASSRGTGPSGANVLT
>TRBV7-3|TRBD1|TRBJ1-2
ASSLGPGTGGSGYT
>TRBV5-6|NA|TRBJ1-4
ASSSSAGAPYEKLF
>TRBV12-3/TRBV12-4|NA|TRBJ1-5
ASRMGGGQPQH
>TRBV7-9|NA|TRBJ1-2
ASSFLFFDYGYT
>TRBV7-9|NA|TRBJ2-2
ATRRGSRDTGELF
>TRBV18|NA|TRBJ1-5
ASSPGGGNQPQH
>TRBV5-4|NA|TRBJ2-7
ASSSRDTSYEQY
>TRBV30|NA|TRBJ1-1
AWKRGSGKWTEAF
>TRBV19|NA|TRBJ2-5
ASSIDSEETQY
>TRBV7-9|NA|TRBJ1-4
ASSFRATNEKLF
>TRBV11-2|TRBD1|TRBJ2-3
ASSSRPGTGPTDTQY
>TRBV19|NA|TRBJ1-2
ASRVPGSGGYT
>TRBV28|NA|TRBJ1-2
ASSLDRYYGYT
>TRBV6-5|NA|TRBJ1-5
ASGGYINQPQH
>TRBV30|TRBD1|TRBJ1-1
ACGTGGDVTEAF
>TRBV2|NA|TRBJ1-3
AKPPGGGRLSGNTIY
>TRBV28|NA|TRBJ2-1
ASIPARGDYGNEQF
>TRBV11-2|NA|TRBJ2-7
ASSLVLGAVVSYEQY
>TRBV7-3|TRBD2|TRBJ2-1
ASSLKEAGAYNEQF
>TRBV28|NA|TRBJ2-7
ASSFLDTSYEQY
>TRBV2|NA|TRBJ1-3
ASSRGVGSGNTIY
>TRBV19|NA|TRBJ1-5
ASSIRAPPPGQPQH
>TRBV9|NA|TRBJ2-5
ASSVAGGYQY
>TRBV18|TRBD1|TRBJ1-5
ASSPSRTGGSNQPQH
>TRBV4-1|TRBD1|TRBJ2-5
ASSRTGGETQY
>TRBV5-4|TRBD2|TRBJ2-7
ASSLSLAGPYEQY
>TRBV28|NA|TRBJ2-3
ASSPRPTSTDTQY
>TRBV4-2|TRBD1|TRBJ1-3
ASSQSTGDPRGNTIY
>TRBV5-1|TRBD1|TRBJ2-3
ASSVLDRGTDTQY
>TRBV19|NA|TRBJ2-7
ASSIRTSYEQY
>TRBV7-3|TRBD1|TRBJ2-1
ASSSEDRRYNEQF
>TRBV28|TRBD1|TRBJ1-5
ASSSRGWGQRNQPQH